The T cell receptor beta chain described here comes from a study of CD8 T cells in ankylosing spondylitis. Study-wide results and caveats: Blood from ankylosing spondylitis patients appeared to carry a characteristic roughly 8-variant TCR beta motif. Significant enrichment of disease-linked clones was reportedly seen in matched ankylosing spondylitis synovial fluid.

V was pared by 4 bases and J by 6 bases, with 11 bases between. CDR1 is SGDLS and CDR2 is YYNGEE in the germline V gene. This CDR3 is 12 amino acids long. One entry per CDR3 protein results from TCRdb running MiXCR on the 5' RACE reads. Found here are 36,000 or so distinct CDR3 sequences, around 6.2% of them singletons; the top ten hold about an eighth. This clonotype was seen ten or more times. Its antigen is undetermined. The TCR originated in a male donor with ankylosing spondylitis or in good health (not recorded which). The chain employs TRBV9 and TRBJ2-7; tentative D call: TRBD1 (5 bases). The material sequenced was blood, either unsorted or a sorted T cell fraction (not recorded which). The CDR3 here is CASSRAGREQYF. The CDR3 nucleotides are TGTGCCAGCAGCAGAGCAGGGCGCGAGCAGTACTTC.